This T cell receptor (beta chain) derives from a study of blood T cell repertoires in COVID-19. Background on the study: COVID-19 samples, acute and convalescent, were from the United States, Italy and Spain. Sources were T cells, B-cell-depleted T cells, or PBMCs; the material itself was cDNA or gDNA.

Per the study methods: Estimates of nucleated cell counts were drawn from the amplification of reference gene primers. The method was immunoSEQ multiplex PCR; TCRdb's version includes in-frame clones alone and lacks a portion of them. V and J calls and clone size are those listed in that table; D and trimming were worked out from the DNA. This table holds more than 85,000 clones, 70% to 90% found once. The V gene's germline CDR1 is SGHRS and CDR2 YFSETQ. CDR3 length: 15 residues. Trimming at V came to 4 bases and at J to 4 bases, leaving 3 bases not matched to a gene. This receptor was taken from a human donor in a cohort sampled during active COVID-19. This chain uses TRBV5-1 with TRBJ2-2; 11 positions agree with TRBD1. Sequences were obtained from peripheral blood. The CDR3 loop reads CASSPGTGGTGELFF. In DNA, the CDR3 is TGCGCCAGCAGCCCCGGGACAGGGGGCACCGGGGAGCTGTTTTTT.